A single sample gave rise to the 7 T cell receptor beta chains below, sequenced in a study of OX40 agonist ivuxolimab in advanced cancers. The repertoire was sequenced with immunoSEQ multiplex PCR; TCRdb's copy has only in-frame clones and lacks some. The table shows about 54,000 clones, with 80% to 95% occurring only once. The sequences come from CD4+ or CD8+ T cells sorted from blood, collected in a trial of the OX40 agonist ivuxolimab. These receptors were taken from an adult with an advanced solid tumor such as melanoma, head and neck, liver or kidney cancer.

This CDR3 reads CATRTSGGTYNEQFF. CDR3 nucleotides: TGTGCCACCCGGACTAGCGGGGGTACGTACAATGAGCAGTTCTTC. The genes are TRBV19 and TRBJ2-1; 13 bases fit TRBD2. Germline CDR1 reads LNHDA; CDR2 reads SQIVND (reference sequence). This CDR3 is 15 amino acids long. Trimming removed 10 bases from V and 4 bases from J; junction bases left unmatched: 7.

The chain combines TRBV6-5 with TRBJ2-2, with D unresolved. The CDR3 is made up of 14 amino acids. CDR1 is MNHEY, CDR2 SVGAGI, per germline. V shed 2 bases and J shed 3 bases, with 7 bases lying between them. The CDR3 is CASSYQLYTGELFF. CDR3 DNA: TGTGCCAGCAGTTACCAGCTGTACACCGGGGAGCTGTTTTTT.

The chain has TRBV9 and TRBJ1-1; D perhaps matches TRBD1 (6 bases). The CDR3 covers 17 residues. Germline-derived CDR1 and CDR2 are SGDLS and YYNGEE. The V gene lost 4 bases and the J gene lost 1 base, with 20 bases spanning the gap. The chain's CDR3 is CASSPRGGLSWNTEAFF. DNA for the CDR3: TGTGCCAGCAGCCCTCGCGGGGGGCTTTCATGGAACACTGAAGCTTTCTTT.

The chain couples TRBV11-1 to TRBJ2-2, with D perhaps TRBD1 or TRBD2 (5 bases each). Germline CDR1 reads SGHAT; CDR2 reads FQDESV (reference sequence). The CDR3 has 14 amino acids. Trimming stripped 5 bases from V and 7 bases from J, with 14 bases between. Here the CDR3 DNA reads TGTGCCAGCAGCACAAGTCGTGGGGGCGGGGAGCTGTTTTTT. This translates into CASSTSRGGGELFF.

This clone was observed a few times. The chain couples TRBV2 to TRBJ1-1; D ambiguous. The germline gives CDR1 SNHLY, CDR2 FYNNEI. V lost 4 bases and J lost 0, with 6 bases in between. The CDR3 covers 13 residues. In DNA, the CDR3 is TGTGCCAGCAGTGTCCAGTTGAACACTGAAGCTTTCTTT. This encodes CASSVQLNTEAFF. The whole variable domain, filled in from reference TRBV2 and TRBJ1-1, reads EPEVTQTPSHQVTQMGQEVILRCVPISNHLYFYWYRQILGQKVEFLVSFYNNEISEKSEIFDDQFSVERPDGSNFTLKIRSTKLEDSAMYFCASSVQLNTEAFFGQGTRLTVV.

The chain recombines TRBV2 with TRBJ2-1, with TRBD2 matching 11 bases. The CDR3 is 15 residues long. CDR1 is SNHLY, CDR2 FYNNEI, per germline. J gave up 7 bases and V 6 bases, and 8 bases lay outside the gene matches. The CDR3 spells CASRYSGGAGNEQFF. DNA for the CDR3: TGTGCCAGCAGATATAGCGGGGGGGCCGGGAATGAGCAGTTCTTC.

The rearrangement links TRBV5-1 to TRBJ2-7; weak D call: TRBD1 (7 bases). V lost 1 base and J 5 bases, leaving 13 bases between the germline ends. The germline gives CDR1 SGHRS, CDR2 YFSETQ. The CDR3 contains 14 residues. The CDR3 spells CASSLQGGSHEQYF. The CDR3, as DNA: TGCGCCAGCAGCTTGCAGGGGGGTTCGCACGAGCAGTACTTC. The full variable domain, its missing parts supplied by reference TRBV5-1 and TRBJ2-7, is KAGVTQTPRYLIKTRGQQVTLSCSPISGHRSVSWYQQTPGQGLQFLFEYFSETQRNKGNFPGRFSGRQFSNSRSEMNVSTLELGDSALYLCASSLQGGSHEQYFGPGTRLTVT.